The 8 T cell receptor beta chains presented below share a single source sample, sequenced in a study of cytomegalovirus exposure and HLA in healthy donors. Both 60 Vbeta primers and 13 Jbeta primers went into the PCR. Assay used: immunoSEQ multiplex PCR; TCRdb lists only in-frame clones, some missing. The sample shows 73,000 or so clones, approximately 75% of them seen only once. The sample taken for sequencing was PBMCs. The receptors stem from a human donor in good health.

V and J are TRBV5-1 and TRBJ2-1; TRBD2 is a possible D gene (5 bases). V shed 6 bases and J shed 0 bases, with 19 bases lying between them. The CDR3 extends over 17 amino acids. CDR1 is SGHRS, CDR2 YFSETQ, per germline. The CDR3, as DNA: TGCGCCAGCACCCTCCAGCCTCCGGGGAGCTCCTACAATGAGCAGTTCTTC. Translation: CASTLQPPGSSYNEQFF.

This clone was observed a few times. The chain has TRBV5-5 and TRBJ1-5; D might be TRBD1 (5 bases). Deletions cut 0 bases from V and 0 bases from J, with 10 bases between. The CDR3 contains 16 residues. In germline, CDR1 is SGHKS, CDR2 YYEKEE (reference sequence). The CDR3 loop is CASSLELRVSNQPQHF. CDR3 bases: TGTGCCAGCAGCTTGGAACTCAGGGTTAGCAATCAGCCCCAGCATTTT.

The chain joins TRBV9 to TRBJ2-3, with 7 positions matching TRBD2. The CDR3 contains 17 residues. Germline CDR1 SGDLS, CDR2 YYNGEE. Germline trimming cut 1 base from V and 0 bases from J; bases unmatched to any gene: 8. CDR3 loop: CASSVRPSGESTDTQYF. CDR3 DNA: TGTGCCAGCAGCGTACGTCCGAGCGGGGAGAGCACAGATACGCAGTATTTT.

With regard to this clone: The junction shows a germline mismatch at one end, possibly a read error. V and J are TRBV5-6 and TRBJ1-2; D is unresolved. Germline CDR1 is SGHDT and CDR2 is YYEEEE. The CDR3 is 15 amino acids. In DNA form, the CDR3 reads TGTGCCAGCAGCTCTCTTCGGGGTGCGGAGTATGGCTACCCCTTC. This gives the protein CASSSLRGAEYGYPF.

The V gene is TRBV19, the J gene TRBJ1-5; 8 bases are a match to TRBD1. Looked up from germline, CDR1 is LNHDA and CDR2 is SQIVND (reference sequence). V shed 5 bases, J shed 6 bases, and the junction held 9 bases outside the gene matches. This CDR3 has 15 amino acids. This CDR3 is CASSSQGGGSQPQHF. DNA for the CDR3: TGTGCCAGTAGTTCACAGGGGGGAGGTAGTCAGCCCCAGCATTTT.

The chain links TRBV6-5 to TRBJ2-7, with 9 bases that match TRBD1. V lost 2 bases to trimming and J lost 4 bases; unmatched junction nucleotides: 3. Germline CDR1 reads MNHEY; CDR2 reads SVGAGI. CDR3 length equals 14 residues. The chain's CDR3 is CASSYGTGFYEQYF. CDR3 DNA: TGTGCCAGCAGTTACGGGACAGGGTTTTACGAGCAGTACTTC.

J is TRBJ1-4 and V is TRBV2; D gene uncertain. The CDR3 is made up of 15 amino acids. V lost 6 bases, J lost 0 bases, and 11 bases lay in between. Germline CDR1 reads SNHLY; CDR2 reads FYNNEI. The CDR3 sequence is CASRAGRATNEKLFF. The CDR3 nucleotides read TGTGCCAGCAGGGCGGGGAGAGCAACTAATGAAAAACTGTTTTTT.

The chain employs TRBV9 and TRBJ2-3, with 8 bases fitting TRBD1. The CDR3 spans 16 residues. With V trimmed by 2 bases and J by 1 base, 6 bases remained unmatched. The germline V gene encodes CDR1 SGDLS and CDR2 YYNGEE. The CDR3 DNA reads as TGTGCCAGCAGCGTCTCCGGGACAGGCCGCACAGATACGCAGTATTTT. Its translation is CASSVSGTGRTDTQYF.